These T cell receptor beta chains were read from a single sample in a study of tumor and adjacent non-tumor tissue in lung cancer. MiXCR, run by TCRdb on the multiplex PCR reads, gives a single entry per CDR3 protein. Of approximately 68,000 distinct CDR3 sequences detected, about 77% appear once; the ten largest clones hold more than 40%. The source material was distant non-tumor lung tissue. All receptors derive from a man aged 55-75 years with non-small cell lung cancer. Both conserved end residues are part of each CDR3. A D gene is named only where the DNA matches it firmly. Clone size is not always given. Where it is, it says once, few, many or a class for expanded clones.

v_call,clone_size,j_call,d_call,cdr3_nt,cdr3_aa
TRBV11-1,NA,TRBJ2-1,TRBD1,TGTGCCAGCAGCTTAAGAGGGGGCCGGTATGAGCAGTTCTTC,CASSLRGGRYEQFF
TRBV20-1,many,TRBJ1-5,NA,TGCAGTGCTAGAGCCTCAGACAGGCCGAATCAGCCCCAGCATTTT,CSARASDRPNQPQHF
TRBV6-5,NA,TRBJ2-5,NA,TGTGCTAACAGTTACGGGAATGGAGAGACCCAGTACTTC,CANSYGNGETQYF
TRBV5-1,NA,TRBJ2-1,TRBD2,TGCGCAAGCAACCAGATAGCGGGAGGGAATGAGCAGTTCTTC,CASNQIAGGNEQFF
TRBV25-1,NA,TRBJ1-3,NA,TGTGCCAGTCGGAGCTCTGGAAACACCGTATATTTT,CASRSSGNTVYF
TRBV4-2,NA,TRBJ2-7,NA,TGTGCTAGCAGCCAAGCTCGGAGTAGCAGGAGTTACGAGCAGTACTTC,CASSQARSSRSYEQYF
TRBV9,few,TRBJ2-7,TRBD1,TGTGCCAGCAGCCCGACAGGGGGGACCCTCTACGAGCAGTACTTC,CASSPTGGTLYEQYF
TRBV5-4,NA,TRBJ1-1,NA,TGTGACAGTAGCTTGGAGGGTGGGGCCTTAGGTGCGAACACTGAAGCTTTCTTT,CDSSLEGGALGANTEAFF
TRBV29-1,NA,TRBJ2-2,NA,TGCAGCGTGTCCGGCAGTCTGACCGGGGTGCTGTTTTTT,CSVSGSLTGVLFF
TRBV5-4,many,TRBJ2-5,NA,TGTGCCAGCAGCTTCCGGGACACCCAAGAGACCCAGTACTTC,CASSFRDTQETQYF
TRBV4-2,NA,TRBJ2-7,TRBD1,TGTGCCAGCAGCCAGACAGGGGGTATGTACGAGCAGTACTTC,CASSQTGGMYEQYF
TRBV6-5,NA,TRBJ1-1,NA,TGTGCCAGCAGTTTTGGTTCCTACACTGACGCTTCCTTT,CASSFGSYTDASF
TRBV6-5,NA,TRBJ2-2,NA,TGTGCCAGCAGATACAAGGTGGGCGGGGAGCTGTATTTT,CASRYKVGGELYF
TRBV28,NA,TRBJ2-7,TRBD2,TGTGCCATCGGGACGGAGAGACTAGCGGGAGTATCTCTCGAGCAGTACTTC,CAIGTERLAGVSLEQYF
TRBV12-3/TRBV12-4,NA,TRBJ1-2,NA,TGTGCCTCCGATATGGGGGCCTATACTAACTATAGCTACACCTTC,CASDMGAYTNYSYTF
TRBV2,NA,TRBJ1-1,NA,TGTGCCAGCAGTGATTGGGGGGGGGTTGAAACTTTCTTT,CASSDWGGVETFF
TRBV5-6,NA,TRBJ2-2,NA,TGTGCCAGCAGCTTGGAACTAAGAACTAACGGGACCGGGGGGCTGTTTTTT,CASSLELRTNGTGGLFF
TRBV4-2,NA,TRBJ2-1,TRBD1,TGTGCCATCAGCCGGACAGGGGGTAGGGACGAGCAGTTCTTC,CAISRTGGRDEQFF